This T cell receptor beta chain emerged from a study of blood T cell repertoires in COVID-19. Original data processing: Amplification from reference gene primers served as the basis for estimated nucleated cell counts. Clones were read by immunoSEQ multiplex PCR, and TCRdb kept only the in-frame ones, dropping some. Clone size and the V and J calls come from that table; the DNA yielded D and trimming. The table records about 250,000 clones, under 90% of them present only once. This CDR3 region has 18 residues. In germline, CDR1 is KGHSH, CDR2 LQKENI. About this clone itself: One end of the junction does not line up with germline, which may come from a read error.

The chain links TRBV18 to TRBJ2-7; 11 positions match TRBD2. Material: PBMCs or T cells enriched from blood (not recorded which). The TCR comes from a man between 40 and 49 years old who had recovered from COVID-19. The CDR3 is CASSPRSPSGGRDYGQYF. As DNA, the CDR3 is TGTGCCAGCTCACCACGTTCGCCTAGCGGGGGGCGGGATTACGGGCAGTACTTC.